This note documents a single T cell receptor (beta chain) sequence. As yet, its antigen is unknown. This sample is drawn from a study of identical twins. Regarding the study as a whole: Findings came from cross-sectional statistics, without long-term follow-up of donors. Model-predicted out-of-frame TCR alpha sharing fell below observed values in monozygotic twins. Partial confounding of zero-insertion analyses by invariant MAIT and iNKT cells was possible. Low generation probability was overrepresented in out-of-frame alpha sequences shared by twins.

V was clipped by 2 bases and J by 4 bases, with 8 bases between them. The CDR3 is 13 amino acids. Germline values: CDR1 KGHSH, CDR2 LQKENI. MiXCR, applied by TCRdb to the 5' RACE reads, yields one record per CDR3 protein. The sample includes about 570,000 distinct CDR3 sequences, roughly 9.9% of them seen just once. Separately, the same data were catalogued under a study of yellow fever vaccine responses in identical twins.

The clonotype originates from a woman in her late teens or twenties in good health. This rearrangement joins TRBV18 to TRBJ1-1; D may be TRBD1 (5 bases). Specimen: PBMCs. The CDR3 here is CASSPNQGTEAFF. The CDR3 bases are TGTGCCAGCTCACCAAACCAGGGCACTGAAGCTTTCTTT.